The clone carrying this TCR beta chain showed up just a few times. Its antigen is not identified. These data belong to a study of CD8+ T cells in alopecia areata. Regarding the study as a whole: Many expanded lesional clones persisted in scalp and blood during tofacitinib. Lesional scalp exceeded normal scalp in clonality, especially in alopecia totalis/universalis. Normal skin's resident alphabeta T cells are sequenced alongside lesional scalp T cells.

This sample's treatment: oral pan-JAK inhibitor, 5-10 mg twice daily. PBMC-derived CD4+ and CD8+ T cells were sorted. Per the germline V gene, CDR1 is SEHNR and CDR2 is FQNEAQ (reference sequence). With 3 bases removed from V and 0 bases from J, the gap between germline ends came to 6 bases. CDR3 length: 13 amino acids. RNA was isolated and reverse transcribed to cDNA, the sequencing template. The assay was immunoSEQ multiplex PCR, and TCRdb's table has in-frame clones only and misses some. Of under 300,000 clones in the sample, 60% were seen once. Material: CD4+ T cells sorted from blood, obtained around week 53, from a patient treated with tofacitinib. V is TRBV7-9 and J is TRBJ2-7, with no clear D. This receptor was obtained from a human donor with alopecia areata. The CDR3: CASSFPGSYEQYF. DNA for the CDR3: TGTGCCAGCAGCTTTCCCGGCTCCTACGAGCAGTACTTC.